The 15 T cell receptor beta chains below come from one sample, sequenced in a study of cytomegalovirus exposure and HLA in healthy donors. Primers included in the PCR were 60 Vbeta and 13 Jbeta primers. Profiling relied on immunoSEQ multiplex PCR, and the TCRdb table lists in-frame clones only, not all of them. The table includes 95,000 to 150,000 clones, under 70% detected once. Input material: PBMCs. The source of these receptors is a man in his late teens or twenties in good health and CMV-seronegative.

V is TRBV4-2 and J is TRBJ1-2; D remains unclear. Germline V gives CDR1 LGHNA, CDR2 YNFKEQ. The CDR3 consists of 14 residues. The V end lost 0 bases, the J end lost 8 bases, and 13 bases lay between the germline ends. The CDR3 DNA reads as TGTGCCAGCAGCCAAGATGGTGGGCCGAGAGGCTACACCTTC. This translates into CASSQDGGPRGYTF.

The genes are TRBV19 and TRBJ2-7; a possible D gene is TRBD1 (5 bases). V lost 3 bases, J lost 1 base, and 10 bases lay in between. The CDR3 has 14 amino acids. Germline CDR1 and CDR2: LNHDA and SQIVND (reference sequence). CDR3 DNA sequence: TGTGCCAGTAGTATGACGGCAGGGTCCTACGAGCAGTACTTC. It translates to CASSMTAGSYEQYF. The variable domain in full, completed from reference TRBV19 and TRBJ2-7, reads DGGITQSPKYLFRKEGQNVTLSCEQNLNHDAMYWYRQDPGQGLRLIYYSQIVNDFQKGDIAEGYSVSREKKESFPLTVTSAQKNPTAFYLCASSMTAGSYEQYFGPGTRLTVT.

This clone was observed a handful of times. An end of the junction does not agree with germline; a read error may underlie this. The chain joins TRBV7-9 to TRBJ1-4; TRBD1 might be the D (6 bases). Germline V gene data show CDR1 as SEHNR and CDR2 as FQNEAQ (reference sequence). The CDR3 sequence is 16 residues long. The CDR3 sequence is CSSSSNRDATNEKLFF. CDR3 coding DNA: TGTTCCAGCAGCTCTAACAGGGATGCAACTAATGAAAAACTGTTTTTT.

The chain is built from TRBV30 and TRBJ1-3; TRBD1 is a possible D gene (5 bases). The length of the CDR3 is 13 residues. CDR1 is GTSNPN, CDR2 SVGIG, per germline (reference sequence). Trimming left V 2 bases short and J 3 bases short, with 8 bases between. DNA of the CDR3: TGTGCCTGGAGTTGGAGGGGTGGAAACACCATATATTTT. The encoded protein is CAWSWRGGNTIYF.

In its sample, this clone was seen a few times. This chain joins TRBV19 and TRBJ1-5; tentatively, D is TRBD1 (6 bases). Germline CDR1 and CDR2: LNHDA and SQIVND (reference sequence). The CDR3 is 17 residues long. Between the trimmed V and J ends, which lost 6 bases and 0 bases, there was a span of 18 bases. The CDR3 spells CASSHGLRQDSNQPQHF. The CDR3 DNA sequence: TGTGCCAGTAGCCACGGCCTTCGACAGGATAGCAATCAGCCCCAGCATTTT.

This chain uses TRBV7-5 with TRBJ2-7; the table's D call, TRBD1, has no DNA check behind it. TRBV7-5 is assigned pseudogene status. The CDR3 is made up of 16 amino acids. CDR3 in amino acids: CARSPSDRGYPYEQYF. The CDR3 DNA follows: TGTGCCAGAAGCCCGTCTGACAGGGGCTACCCCTACGAGCAGTACTTC.

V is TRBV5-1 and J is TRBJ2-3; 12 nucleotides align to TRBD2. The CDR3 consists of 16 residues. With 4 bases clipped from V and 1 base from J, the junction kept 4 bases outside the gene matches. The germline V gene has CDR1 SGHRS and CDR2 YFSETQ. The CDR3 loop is CASSLRTSGGTDTQYF. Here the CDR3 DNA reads TGCGCCAGCAGCCTCCGGACTAGCGGGGGCACAGATACGCAGTATTTT.

CDR3 loop: CASSLVVGGSTKQYF. The CDR3 coding sequence is TGTGCCAGCAGCTTGGTGGTGGGAGGGAGTACGAAGCAGTACTTC. The chain links TRBV5-6 to TRBJ2-5; 7 positions agree with TRBD2. Trimming cost V 0 bases and J 11 bases; bases outside gene matches: 13. Germline CDR1 SGHDT, CDR2 YYEEEE. CDR3 length equals 15 residues.

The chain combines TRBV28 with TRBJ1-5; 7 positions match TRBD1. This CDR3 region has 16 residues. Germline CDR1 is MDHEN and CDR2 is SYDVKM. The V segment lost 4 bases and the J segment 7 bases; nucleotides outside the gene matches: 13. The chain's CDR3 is CASSSLDRERDQPQHF. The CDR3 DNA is TGTGCCAGCAGTTCACTAGACAGGGAACGGGACCAGCCCCAGCATTTT. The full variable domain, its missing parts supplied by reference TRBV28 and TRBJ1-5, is DVKVTQSSRYLVKRTGEKVFLECVQDMDHENMFWYRQDPGLGLRLIYFSYDVKMKEKGDIPEGYSVSREKKERFSLILESASTNQTSMYLCASSSLDRERDQPQHFGDGTRLSIL.

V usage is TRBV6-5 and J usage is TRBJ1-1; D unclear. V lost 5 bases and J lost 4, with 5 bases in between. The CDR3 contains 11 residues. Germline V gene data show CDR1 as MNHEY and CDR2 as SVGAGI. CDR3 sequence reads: CASSTGTEAFF. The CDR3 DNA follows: TGTGCCAGCAGTACGGGCACTGAAGCTTTCTTT.

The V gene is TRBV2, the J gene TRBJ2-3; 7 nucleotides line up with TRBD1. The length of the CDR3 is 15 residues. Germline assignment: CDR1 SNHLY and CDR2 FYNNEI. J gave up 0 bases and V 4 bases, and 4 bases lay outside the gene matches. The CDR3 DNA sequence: TGTGCCAGCAGTGGCGTGGACAGGAGCACAGATACGCAGTATTTT. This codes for CASSGVDRSTDTQYF. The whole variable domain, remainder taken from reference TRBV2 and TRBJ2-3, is EPEVTQTPSHQVTQMGQEVILRCVPISNHLYFYWYRQILGQKVEFLVSFYNNEISEKSEIFDDQFSVERPDGSNFTLKIRSTKLEDSAMYFCASSGVDRSTDTQYFGPGTRLTVL.

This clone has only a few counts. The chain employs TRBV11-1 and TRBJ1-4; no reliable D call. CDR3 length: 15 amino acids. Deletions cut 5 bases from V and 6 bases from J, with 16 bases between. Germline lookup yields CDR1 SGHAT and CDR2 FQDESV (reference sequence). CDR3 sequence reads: CASSNGLLRDEKLFF. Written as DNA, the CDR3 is TGTGCCAGCAGCAATGGGCTCCTTCGAGATGAAAAACTGTTTTTT.

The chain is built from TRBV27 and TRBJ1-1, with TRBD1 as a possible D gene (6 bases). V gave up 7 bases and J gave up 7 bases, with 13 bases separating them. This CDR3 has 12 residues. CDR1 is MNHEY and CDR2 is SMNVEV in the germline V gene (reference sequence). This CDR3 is CASKSGVREAFF. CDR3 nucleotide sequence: TGTGCCAGCAAATCAGGGGTCCGTGAAGCTTTCTTT.

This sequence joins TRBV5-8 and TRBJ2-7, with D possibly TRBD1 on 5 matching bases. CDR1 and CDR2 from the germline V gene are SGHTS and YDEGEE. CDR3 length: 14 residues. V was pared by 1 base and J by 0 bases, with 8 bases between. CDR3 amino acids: CASSLQDNSYEQYF. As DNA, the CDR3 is TGTGCCAGCAGCTTGCAGGACAACTCCTACGAGCAGTACTTC.

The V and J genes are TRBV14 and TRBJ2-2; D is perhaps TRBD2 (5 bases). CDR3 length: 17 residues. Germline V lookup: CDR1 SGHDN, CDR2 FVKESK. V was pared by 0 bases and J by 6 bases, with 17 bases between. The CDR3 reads CASSQDQSFWRSGELFF. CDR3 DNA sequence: TGTGCCAGCAGCCAAGATCAGTCGTTCTGGAGGTCCGGGGAGCTGTTTTTT.